The 10 T cell receptor beta chains presented below share a single source sample, sequenced in a study of blood T cell repertoires in COVID-19. Generated by immunoSEQ multiplex PCR, the TCRdb table keeps only in-frame clones and is missing some. This repertoire shows 150,000 or so clones, approximately 80% found once; its top ten account for 0.45% to 0.6%. The material sequenced was peripheral blood. These receptors were obtained from a man aged 55 to 69 with acute or convalescent COVID-19.

The chain is built from TRBV4-2 and TRBJ1-2; D perhaps matches TRBD1 (6 bases). V was trimmed by 0 bases and J by 2 bases, leaving 13 bases between them. The CDR3 extends over 16 amino acids. Germline values: CDR1 LGHNA, CDR2 YNFKEQ. CDR3 amino acids: CASSQDHSGANYGYTF. The CDR3 coding sequence is TGTGCCAGCAGCCAAGATCATTCAGGGGCGAACTATGGCTACACCTTC.

V and J are TRBV7-2 and TRBJ1-4, with D tentatively TRBD1 (6 bases). V dropped 5 bases and J dropped 8 bases, with 21 bases sitting between them. The CDR3 covers 16 residues. The germline V gene encodes CDR1 SGHTA and CDR2 FQGNSA. The CDR3 spells CASSPSFRGEGEKLFF. In DNA, the CDR3 is TGTGCCAGCAGCCCGAGTTTCAGGGGCGAGGGAGAAAAACTGTTTTTT. The entire variable domain, with the rest obtained from reference TRBV7-2 and TRBJ1-4, is as follows: GAGVSQSPSNKVTEKGKDVELRCDPISGHTALYWYRQSLGQGLEFLIYFQGNSAPDKSGLPSDRFSAERTGGSVSTLTIQRTQQEDSAVYLCASSPSFRGEGEKLFFGSGTQLSVL.

The chain joins TRBV7-3 to TRBJ2-1; perhaps TRBD1 as D (7 bases). Trimming took 1 base from V and 6 from J, leaving 16 bases between them. CDR3 length: 16 residues. Germline CDR1 reads SGHTA; CDR2 reads FQGTGA. The CDR3 bases are TGTGCCAGCAGCTTAAAGGTGGAGGGGGCCCTCAATGAGCAGTTCTTC. Translating gives CASSLKVEGALNEQFF.

For the CDR3, the DNA is TGTGCCAGCAGTCTCTACCTAGCGGAGCAGTACTTC. Translated: CASSLYLAEQYF. The chain couples TRBV2 to TRBJ2-7, with a weak D call TRBD2 (6 bases). V lost 5 bases and J lost 7, with 12 bases in between. Germline assignment: CDR1 SNHLY and CDR2 FYNNEI. This CDR3 contains 12 residues.

This clone has only one observation. The rearrangement joins TRBV5-3 to TRBJ2-7; 14 positions agree with TRBD2. TRBV5-3 is identified as an open reading frame with a role that is uncertain. The CDR3 runs 18 residues. The ends lost 3 bases at V and 4 bases at J; junction bases unmatched: 12. CDR3 loop: CARSSRGTSGSLPYEQYF. The CDR3 region has the DNA TGTGCCAGAAGCTCTAGGGGGACTAGCGGGAGTCTACCGTACGAGCAGTACTTC.

The rearrangement uses TRBV7-2 and TRBJ2-7; D not certain. This CDR3 has 13 residues. CDR1 and CDR2 (germline): SGHTA, FQGNSA. The V and J ends lost 0 bases and 2 bases respectively, with 5 bases between them. CDR3 loop: CASSLAETYEQYF. In DNA form, the CDR3 reads TGTGCCAGCAGCTTAGCGGAGACCTACGAGCAGTACTTC.

The rearrangement joins TRBV4-3 to TRBJ1-2, with D possibly matching TRBD1 (5 bases). Trimming pared 0 bases from V and 2 bases from J, leaving 7 bases between. This CDR3 region has 14 residues. Germline assignment: CDR1 LGHNA and CDR2 YSLEER. The CDR3 coding sequence is TGCGCCAGCAGCCAAGAGACAGCAAACTATGGCTACACCTTC. Its translation is CASSQETANYGYTF.

The chain recombines TRBV7-2 with TRBJ1-5; D gene uncertain. Trimming cost V 5 bases and J 2 bases, with 10 bases left between them. The germline V gene has CDR1 SGHTA and CDR2 FQGNSA. The CDR3 is made up of 14 amino acids. The DNA of the CDR3 is TGTGCCAGCAGCGCCCATCCGGGCAATCAGCCCCAGCATTTT. It specifies CASSAHPGNQPQHF.

The chain has TRBV28 and TRBJ1-2; D gene uncertain. V lost 6 bases and J 4 bases, leaving 15 bases between the germline ends. Germline-derived CDR1 and CDR2 are MDHEN and SYDVKM. CDR3 length equals 14 residues. The CDR3 DNA sequence: TGTGCCAGCAGGCCTCCTTCAGGATTCTATGGCTACACCTTC. It yields the protein CASRPPSGFYGYTF.

The chain combines TRBV10-3 with TRBJ1-2; 11 bases match TRBD1. J gave up 8 bases and V 6 bases, and 14 bases lay outside the gene matches. The CDR3 covers 16 residues. Germline CDR1 ENHRY, CDR2 SYGVKD. This CDR3 is CAISTPGQGVVGGYTF. CDR3 in DNA: TGTGCCATCAGCACACCGGGACAGGGGGTCGTTGGCGGCTACACCTTC.